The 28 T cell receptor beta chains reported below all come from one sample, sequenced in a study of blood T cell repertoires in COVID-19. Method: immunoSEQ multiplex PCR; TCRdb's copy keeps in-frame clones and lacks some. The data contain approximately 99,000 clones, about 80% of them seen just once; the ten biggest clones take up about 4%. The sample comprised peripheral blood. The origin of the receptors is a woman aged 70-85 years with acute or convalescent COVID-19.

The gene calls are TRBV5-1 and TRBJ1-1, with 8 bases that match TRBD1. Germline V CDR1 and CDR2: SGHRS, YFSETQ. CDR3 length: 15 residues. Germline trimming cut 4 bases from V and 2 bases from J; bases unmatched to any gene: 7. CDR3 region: CASSPWTGTNTEAFF. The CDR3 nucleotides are TGCGCCAGCAGCCCTTGGACAGGGACCAACACTGAAGCTTTCTTT.

This CDR3 is CASSQGGGTDTQYF. The CDR3 DNA is TGTGCCAGCAGCCAAGGAGGCGGCACAGATACGCAGTATTTT. The chain couples TRBV3-1 (or the pseudogene TRBV3-2) to TRBJ2-3; D is unclear. Per the germline V gene, CDR1 is LGHDT and CDR2 is YNNKEL (reference sequence). CDR3 size: 14 residues. Trimming removed 1 base at V and 1 base at J, with 6 bases between.

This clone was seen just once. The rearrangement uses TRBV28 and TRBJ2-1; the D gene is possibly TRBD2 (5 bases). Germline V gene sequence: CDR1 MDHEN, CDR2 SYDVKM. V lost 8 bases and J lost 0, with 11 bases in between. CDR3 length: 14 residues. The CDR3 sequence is CASVEGSSYNEQFF. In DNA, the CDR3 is TGTGCCAGCGTAGAGGGAAGCTCCTACAATGAGCAGTTCTTC.

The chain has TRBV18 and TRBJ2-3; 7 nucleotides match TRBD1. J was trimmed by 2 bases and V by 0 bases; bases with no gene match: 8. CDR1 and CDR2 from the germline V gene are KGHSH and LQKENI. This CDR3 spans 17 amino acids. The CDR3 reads CASSPPYRDRNTDTQYF. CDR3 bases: TGTGCCAGCTCACCACCGTATAGGGACAGAAACACAGATACGCAGTATTTT.

This CDR3 is CASSFIGGGTGELFF. The DNA for the CDR3 is TGTGCCAGCAGCTTTATCGGGGGGGGCACCGGGGAGCTGTTTTTT. The chain uses TRBV7-2 and TRBJ2-2; 8 bases are a match to TRBD2. CDR3 length: 15 residues. The V segment lost 3 bases and the J segment 4 bases; nucleotides outside the gene matches: 4. Germline V lookup: CDR1 SGHTA, CDR2 FQGNSA.

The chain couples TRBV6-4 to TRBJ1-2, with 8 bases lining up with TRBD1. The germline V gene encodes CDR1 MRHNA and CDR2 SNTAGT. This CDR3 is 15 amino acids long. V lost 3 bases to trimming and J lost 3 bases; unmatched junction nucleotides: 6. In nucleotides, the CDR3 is TGTGCCAGCAGTGAGGCAGGGGGCGCCGACTATGGCTACACCTTC. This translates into CASSEAGGADYGYTF.

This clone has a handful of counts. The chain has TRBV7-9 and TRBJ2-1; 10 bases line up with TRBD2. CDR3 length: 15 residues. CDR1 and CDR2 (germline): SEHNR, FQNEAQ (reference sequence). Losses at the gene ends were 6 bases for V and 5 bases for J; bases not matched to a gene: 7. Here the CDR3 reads CASRTPSGRDNEQFF. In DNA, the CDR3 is TGTGCCAGCAGGACCCCTAGCGGGAGAGACAATGAGCAGTTCTTC.

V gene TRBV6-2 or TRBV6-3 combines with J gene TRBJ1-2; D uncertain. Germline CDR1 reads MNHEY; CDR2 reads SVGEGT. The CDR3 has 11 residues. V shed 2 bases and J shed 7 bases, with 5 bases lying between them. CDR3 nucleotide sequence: TGTGCCAGCAGTTACGGCGGTGGCTACACCTTC. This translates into CASSYGGGYTF.

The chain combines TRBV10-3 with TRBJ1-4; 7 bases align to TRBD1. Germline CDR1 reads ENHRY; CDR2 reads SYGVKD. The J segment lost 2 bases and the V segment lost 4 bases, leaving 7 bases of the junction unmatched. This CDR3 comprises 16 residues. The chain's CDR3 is CAISGATGATNEKLFF. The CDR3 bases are TGTGCCATCAGTGGGGCCACAGGGGCTACTAATGAAAAACTGTTTTTT.

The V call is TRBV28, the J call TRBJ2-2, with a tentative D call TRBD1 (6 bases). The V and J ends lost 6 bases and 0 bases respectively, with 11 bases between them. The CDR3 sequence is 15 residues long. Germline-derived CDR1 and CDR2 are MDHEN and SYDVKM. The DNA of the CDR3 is TGTGCCAGCAGCTCAGGGGCCGCGAACACCGGGGAGCTGTTTTTT. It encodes CASSSGAANTGELFF.

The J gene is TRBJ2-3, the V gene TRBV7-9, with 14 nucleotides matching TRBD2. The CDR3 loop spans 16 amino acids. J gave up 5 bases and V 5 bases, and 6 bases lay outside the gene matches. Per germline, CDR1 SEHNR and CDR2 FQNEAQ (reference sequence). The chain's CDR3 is CASSPGTSGRLDTQYF. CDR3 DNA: TGTGCCAGCAGCCCCGGGACTAGCGGGAGACTAGATACGCAGTATTTT. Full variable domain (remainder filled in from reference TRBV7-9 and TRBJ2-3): DTGVSQNPRHKITKRGQNVTFRCDPISEHNRLYWYRQTLGQGPEFLTYFQNEAQLEKSRLLSDRFSAERPKGSFSTLEIQRTEQGDSAMYLCASSPGTSGRLDTQYFGPGTRLTVL.

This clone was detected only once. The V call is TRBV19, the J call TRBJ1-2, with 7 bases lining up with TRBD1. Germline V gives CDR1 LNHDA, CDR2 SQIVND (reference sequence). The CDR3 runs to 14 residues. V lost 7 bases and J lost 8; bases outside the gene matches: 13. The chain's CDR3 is CASTSRQGIGGYTF. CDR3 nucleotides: TGTGCCAGTACCTCCCGACAGGGTATCGGCGGCTACACCTTC. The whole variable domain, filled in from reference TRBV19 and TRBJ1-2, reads DGGITQSPKYLFRKEGQNVTLSCEQNLNHDAMYWYRQDPGQGLRLIYYSQIVNDFQKGDIAEGYSVSREKKESFPLTVTSAQKNPTAFYLCASTSRQGIGGYTFGSGTRLTVV.

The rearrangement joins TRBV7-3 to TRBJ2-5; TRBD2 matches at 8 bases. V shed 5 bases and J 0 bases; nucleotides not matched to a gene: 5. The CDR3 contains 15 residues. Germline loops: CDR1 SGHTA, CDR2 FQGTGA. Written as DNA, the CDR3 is TGTGCCAGCAGCCGTAGCGGGATGTACCAAGAGACCCAGTACTTC. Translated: CASSRSGMYQETQYF.

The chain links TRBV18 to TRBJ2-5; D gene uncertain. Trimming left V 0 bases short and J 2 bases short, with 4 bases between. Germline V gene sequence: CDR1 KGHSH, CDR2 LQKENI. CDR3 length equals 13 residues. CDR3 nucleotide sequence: TGTGCCAGCTCACCACCCGCGCAAGAGACCCAGTACTTC. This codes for CASSPPAQETQYF.

Here the CDR3 reads CASSSDGSTEAFF. The CDR3 DNA is TGCGCCAGCAGCTCGGACGGGAGCACTGAAGCTTTCTTT. The chain combines TRBV5-1 with TRBJ1-1; D is ambiguous. Trimming cost V 3 bases and J 4 bases, with 10 bases left between them. CDR1 and CDR2 (germline): SGHRS, YFSETQ. The CDR3 spans 13 residues.

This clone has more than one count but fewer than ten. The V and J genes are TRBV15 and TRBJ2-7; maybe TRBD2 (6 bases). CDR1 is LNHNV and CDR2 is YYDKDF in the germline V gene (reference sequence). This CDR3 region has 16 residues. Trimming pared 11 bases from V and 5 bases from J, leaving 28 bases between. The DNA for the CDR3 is TGTGCCCCCTTGGGCCAGTCATTTCCCCGGGAGAACGAGCAGTACTTC. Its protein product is CAPLGQSFPRENEQYF.

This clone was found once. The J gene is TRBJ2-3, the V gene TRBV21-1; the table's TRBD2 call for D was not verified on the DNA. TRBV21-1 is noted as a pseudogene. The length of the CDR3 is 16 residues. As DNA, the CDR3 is TGTGCCAGCAGCAAAGTTTTCAGCGGGGGAATGGATACGCAGTATTTT. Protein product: CASSKVFSGGMDTQYF.

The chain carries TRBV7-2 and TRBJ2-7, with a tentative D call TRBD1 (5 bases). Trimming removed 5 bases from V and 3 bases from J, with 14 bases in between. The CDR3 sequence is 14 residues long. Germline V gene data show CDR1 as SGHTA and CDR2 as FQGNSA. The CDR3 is CASSPQGYYYEQYV. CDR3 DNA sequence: TGTGCCAGCAGCCCCCAGGGCTACTACTACGAGCAGTACGTC.

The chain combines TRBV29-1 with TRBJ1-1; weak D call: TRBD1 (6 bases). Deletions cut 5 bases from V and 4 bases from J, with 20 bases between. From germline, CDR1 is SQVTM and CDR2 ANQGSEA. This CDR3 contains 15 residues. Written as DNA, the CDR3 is TGCAGCGTTTCGGGATGGAAGGGGGTGGGCACTGAAGCTTTCTTT. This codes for CSVSGWKGVGTEAFF.

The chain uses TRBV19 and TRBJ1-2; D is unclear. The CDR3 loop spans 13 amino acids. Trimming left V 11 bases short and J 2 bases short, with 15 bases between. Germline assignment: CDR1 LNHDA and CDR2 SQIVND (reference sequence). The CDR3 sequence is CASTGPGNYGYTF. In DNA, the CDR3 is TGTGCCTCAACCGGCCCGGGGAACTATGGCTACACCTTC.

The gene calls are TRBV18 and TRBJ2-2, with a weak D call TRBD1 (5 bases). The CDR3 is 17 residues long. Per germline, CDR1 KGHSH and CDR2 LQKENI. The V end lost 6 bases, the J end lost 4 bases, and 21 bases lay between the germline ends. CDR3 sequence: CASSPASTRRGTGELFF. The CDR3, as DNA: TGTGCCAGCTCCCCCGCCTCAACCCGAAGGGGCACCGGGGAGCTGTTTTTT.

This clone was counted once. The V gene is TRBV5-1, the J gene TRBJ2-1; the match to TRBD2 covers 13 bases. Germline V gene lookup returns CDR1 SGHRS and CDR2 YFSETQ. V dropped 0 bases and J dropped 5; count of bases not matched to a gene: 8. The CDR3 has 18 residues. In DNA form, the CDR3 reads TGCGCCAGCAGCTTGGCCGCGGGACTAGCGGGGAGGAACAATGAGCAGTTCTTC. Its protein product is CASSLAAGLAGRNNEQFF.

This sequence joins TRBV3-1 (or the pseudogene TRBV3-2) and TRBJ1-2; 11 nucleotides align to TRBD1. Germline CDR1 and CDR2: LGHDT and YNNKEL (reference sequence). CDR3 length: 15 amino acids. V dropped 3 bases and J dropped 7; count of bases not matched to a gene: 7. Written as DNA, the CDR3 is TGTGCCAGCAGCCAGTCCGGACAGGGGGCGGGTGGCTACACCTTC. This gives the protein CASSQSGQGAGGYTF.

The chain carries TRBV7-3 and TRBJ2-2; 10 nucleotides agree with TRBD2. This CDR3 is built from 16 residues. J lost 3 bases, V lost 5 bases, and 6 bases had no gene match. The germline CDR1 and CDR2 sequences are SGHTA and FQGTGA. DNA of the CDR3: TGTGCCAGCAGCCAGGGGGGACTAGCGCACACCGGGGAGCTGTTTTTT. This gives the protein CASSQGGLAHTGELFF.

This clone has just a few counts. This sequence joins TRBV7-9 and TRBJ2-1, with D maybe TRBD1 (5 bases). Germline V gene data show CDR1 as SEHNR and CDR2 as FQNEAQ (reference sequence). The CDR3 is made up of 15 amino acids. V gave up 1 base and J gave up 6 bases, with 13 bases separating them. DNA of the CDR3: TGTGCCAGCAGCTTAGGAGACAGCCCCAGCAATGAGCAGTTCTTC. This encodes CASSLGDSPSNEQFF.

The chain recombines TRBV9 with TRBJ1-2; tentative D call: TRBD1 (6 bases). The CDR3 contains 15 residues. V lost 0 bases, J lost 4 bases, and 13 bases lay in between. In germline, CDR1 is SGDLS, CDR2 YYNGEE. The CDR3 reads CASSVGLGQSYGYTF. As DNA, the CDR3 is TGTGCCAGCAGCGTAGGATTAGGACAGTCCTATGGCTACACCTTC. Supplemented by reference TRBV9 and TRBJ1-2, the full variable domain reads DSGVTQTPKHLITATGQRVTLRCSPRSGDLSVYWYQQSLDQGLQFLIQYYNGEERAKGNILERFSAQQFPDLHSELNLSSLELGDSALYFCASSVGLGQSYGYTFGSGTRLTVV.

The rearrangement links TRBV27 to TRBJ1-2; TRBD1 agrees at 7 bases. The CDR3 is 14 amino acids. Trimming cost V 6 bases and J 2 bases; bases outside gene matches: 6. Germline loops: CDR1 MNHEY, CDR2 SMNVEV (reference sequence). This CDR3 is CASRGQFKNYGYTF. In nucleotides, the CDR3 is TGTGCCAGCAGGGGACAGTTCAAGAACTATGGCTACACCTTC.

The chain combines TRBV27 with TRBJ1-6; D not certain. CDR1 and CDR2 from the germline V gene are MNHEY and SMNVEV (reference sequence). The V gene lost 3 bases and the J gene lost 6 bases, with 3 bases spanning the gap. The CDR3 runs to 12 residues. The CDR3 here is CASSFRNSPLHF. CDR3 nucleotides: TGTGCCAGCAGTTTTCGTAATTCACCCCTCCACTTT.